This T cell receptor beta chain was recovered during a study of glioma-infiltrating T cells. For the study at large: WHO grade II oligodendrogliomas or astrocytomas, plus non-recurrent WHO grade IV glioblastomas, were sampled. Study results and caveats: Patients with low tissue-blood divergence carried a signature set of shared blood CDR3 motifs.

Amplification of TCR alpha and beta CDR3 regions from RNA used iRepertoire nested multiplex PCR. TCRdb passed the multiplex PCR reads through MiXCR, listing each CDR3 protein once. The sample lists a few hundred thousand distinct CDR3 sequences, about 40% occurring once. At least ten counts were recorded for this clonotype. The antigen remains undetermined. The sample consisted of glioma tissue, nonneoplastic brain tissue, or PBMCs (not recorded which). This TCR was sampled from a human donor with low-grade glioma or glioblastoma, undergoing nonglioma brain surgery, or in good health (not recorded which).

The CDR3 nucleotides read TGTGCCAGCAGTTCCCCCCGGCGACTTAACTATGGCTACACCTTC. Amino acids: CASSSPRRLNYGYTF. V is TRBV28 and J is TRBJ1-2; no reliable D call. Germline V gene data show CDR1 as MDHEN and CDR2 as SYDVKM. V was clipped by 4 bases and J by 1 base, with 13 bases between them. This CDR3 comprises 15 residues.